This T cell receptor beta chain was captured in a study of a mutant IDH1 vaccine in newly diagnosed glioma. In the study overall: The initiation of vaccination occurred 4-6 weeks after radiotherapy alone, or with temozolomide cycles. Therapy received beforehand was radiotherapy, temozolomide, or both, with most patients given both.

Clones were sequenced by immunoSEQ multiplex PCR, and TCRdb holds only the in-frame ones, with some missing. Found here are about 41,000 clones, roughly nine tenths of them singletons; the top ten hold roughly 1.5%. This CDR3 region has 15 residues. With 3 bases removed from V and 0 bases from J, the gap between germline ends came to 12 bases. Germline V CDR1 and CDR2: LNHDA, SQIVND (reference sequence). Remarks on this clone: As yet, its antigen is unknown.

The sample's time point: week 35, safety follow-up. Doses consisted of 300 ug of mutant IDH1 20-mer peptide each, paired with topical imiquimod. V is TRBV19 and J is TRBJ2-7; D call uncertain. This TCR was sampled from a man aged 40-49 years with glioma. This material consisted of PBMCs, taken from a glioma patient whose treatment included an IDH1 peptide vaccine. The CDR3 region is CASSMGPQGSYEQYF. The CDR3 DNA reads TGTGCCAGTAGTATGGGCCCCCAAGGCTCCTACGAGCAGTACTTC.